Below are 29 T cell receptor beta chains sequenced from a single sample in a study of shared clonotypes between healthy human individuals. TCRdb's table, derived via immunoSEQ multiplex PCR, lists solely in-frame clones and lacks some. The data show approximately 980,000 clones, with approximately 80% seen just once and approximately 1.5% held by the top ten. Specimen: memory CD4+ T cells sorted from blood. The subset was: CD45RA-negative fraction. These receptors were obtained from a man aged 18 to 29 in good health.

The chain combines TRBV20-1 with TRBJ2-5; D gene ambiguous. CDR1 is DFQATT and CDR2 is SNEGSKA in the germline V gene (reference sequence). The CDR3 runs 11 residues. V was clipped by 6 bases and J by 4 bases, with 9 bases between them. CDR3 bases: TGCAGTGCAACGAAGGGAGAGACCCAGTACTTC. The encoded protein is CSATKGETQYF.

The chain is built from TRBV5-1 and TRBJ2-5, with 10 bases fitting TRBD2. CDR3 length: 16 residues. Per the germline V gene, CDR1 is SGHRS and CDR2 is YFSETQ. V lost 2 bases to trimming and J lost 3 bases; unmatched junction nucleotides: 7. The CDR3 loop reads CASSLPSGGVKETQYF. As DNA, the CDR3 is TGCGCCAGCAGCTTACCCAGCGGGGGGGTAAAAGAGACCCAGTACTTC.

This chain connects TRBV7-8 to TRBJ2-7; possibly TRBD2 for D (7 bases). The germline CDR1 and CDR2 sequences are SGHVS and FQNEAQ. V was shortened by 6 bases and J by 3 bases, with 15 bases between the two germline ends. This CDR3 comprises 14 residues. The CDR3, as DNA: TGTGCCAGCAGTCGGTCAGGGGACTACTACGAGCAGTACTTC. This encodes CASSRSGDYYEQYF.

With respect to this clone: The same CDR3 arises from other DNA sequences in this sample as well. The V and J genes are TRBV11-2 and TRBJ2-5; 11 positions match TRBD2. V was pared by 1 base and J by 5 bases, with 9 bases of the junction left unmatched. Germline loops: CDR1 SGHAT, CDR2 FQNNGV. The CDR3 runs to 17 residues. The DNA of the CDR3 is TGTGCCAGCAGCTTAGGGGCTAGCGGGGGGAGTAAGGAGACCCAGTACTTC. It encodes CASSLGASGGSKETQYF.

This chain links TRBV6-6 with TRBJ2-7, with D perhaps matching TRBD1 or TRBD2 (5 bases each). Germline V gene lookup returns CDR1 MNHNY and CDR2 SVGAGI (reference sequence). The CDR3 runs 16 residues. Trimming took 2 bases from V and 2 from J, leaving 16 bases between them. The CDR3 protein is CASSYLGTVDTYEQYF. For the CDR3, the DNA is TGTGCCAGCAGTTACCTCGGGACCGTCGACACCTACGAGCAGTACTTC.

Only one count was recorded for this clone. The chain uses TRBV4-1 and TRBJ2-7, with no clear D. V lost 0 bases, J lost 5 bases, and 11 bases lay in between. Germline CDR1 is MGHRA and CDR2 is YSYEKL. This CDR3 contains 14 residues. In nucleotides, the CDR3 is TGCGCCAGCAGCCAAGACCCGAAGGGCCACGAGCAGTACTTC. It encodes CASSQDPKGHEQYF.

CDR3 in amino acids: CASSVETVHEKLFF. CDR3 DNA sequence: TGTGCCAGCAGTGTTGAGACGGTTCATGAAAAACTGTTTTTT. This chain links TRBV2 with TRBJ1-4; no firm D call. The CDR3 length is 14 residues. Germline CDR1 SNHLY, CDR2 FYNNEI. V lost 4 bases and J lost 6, with 12 bases in between.

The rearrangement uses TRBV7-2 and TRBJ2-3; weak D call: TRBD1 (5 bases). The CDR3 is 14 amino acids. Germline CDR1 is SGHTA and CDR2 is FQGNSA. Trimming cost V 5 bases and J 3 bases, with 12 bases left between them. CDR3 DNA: TGTGCCAGCAGCCTGGACCCAGGGACAGATACGCAGTATTTT. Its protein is CASSLDPGTDTQYF.

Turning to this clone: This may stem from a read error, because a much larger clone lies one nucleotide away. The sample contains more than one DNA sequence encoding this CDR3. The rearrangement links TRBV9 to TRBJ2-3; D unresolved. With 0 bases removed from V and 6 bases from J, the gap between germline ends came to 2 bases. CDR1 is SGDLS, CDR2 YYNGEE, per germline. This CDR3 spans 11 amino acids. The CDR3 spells CASSVVDTQYF. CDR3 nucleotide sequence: TGTGCCAGCAGCGTAGTGGATACGCAGTATTTT.

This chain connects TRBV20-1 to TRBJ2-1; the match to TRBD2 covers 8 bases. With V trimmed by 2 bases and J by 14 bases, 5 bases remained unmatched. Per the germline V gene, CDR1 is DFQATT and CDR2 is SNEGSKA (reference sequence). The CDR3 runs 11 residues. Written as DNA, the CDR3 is TGCAGTGCTAGATTAGCGGGATACGAGTTCTTC. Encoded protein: CSARLAGYEFF.

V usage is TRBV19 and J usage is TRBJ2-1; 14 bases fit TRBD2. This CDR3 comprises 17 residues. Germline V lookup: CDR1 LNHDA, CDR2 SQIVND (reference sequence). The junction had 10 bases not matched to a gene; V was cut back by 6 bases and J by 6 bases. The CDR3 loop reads CASRPPGLAGAINEQFF. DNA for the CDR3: TGTGCCAGTAGACCCCCGGGACTAGCGGGAGCTATCAATGAGCAGTTCTTC. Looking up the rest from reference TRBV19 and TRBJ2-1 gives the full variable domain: DGGITQSPKYLFRKEGQNVTLSCEQNLNHDAMYWYRQDPGQGLRLIYYSQIVNDFQKGDIAEGYSVSREKKESFPLTVTSAQKNPTAFYLCASRPPGLAGAINEQFFGPGTRLTVL.

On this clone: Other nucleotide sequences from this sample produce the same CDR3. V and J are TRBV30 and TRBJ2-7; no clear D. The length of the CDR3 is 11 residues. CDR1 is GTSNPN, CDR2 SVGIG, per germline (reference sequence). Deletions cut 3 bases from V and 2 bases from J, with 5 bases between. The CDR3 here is CAWRETYEQYF. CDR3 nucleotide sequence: TGTGCCTGGAGGGAGACCTACGAGCAGTACTTC.

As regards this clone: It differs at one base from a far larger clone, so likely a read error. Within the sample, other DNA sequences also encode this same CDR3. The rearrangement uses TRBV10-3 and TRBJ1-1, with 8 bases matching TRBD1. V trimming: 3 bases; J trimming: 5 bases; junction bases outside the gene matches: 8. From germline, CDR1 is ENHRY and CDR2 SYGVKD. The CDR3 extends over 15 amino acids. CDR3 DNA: TGTGCCATCAGTGAATCGGGCAGGGGGCGTACTGAAGCTTTCTTT. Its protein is CAISESGRGRTEAFF.

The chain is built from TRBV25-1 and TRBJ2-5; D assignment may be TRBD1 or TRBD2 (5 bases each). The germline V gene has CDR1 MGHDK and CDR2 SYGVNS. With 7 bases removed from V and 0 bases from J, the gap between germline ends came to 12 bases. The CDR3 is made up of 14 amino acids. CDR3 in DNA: TGTGCCAGCAATGGTTGGGGGAACCAAGAGACCCAGTACTTC. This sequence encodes CASNGWGNQETQYF.

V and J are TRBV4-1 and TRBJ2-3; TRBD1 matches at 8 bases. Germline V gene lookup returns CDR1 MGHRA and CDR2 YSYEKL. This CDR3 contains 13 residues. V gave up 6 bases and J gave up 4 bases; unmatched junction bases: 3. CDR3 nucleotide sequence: TGCGCCAGCAGTGGACAGGGTGCAGATACGCAGTATTTT. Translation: CASSGQGADTQYF.

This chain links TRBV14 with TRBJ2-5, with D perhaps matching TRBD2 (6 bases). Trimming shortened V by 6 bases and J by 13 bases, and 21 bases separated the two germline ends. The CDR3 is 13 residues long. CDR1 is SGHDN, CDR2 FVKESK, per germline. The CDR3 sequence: CASSSGTGGILYF. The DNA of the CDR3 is TGTGCCAGCAGTTCCGGGACCGGGGGAATCTTGTACTTC.

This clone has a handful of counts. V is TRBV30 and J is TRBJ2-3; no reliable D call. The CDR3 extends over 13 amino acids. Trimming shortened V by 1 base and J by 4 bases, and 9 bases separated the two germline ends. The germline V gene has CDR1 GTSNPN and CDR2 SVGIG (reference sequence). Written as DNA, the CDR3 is TGTGCCTGGAGTGGTTTGGTCTCAGATACGCAGTATTTT. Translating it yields CAWSGLVSDTQYF.

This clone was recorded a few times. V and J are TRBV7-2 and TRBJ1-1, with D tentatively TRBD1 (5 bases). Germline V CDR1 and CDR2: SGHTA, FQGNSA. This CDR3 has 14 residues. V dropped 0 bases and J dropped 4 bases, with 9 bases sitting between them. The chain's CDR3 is CASSLARGTTEAFF. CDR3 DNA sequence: TGTGCCAGCAGCTTAGCACGAGGGACCACTGAAGCTTTCTTT.

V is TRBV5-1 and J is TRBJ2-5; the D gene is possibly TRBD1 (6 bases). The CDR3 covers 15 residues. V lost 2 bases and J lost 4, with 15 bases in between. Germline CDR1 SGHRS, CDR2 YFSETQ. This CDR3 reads CASSLSRGLGETQYF. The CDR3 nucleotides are TGCGCCAGCAGCTTATCCAGGGGCCTGGGAGAGACCCAGTACTTC.

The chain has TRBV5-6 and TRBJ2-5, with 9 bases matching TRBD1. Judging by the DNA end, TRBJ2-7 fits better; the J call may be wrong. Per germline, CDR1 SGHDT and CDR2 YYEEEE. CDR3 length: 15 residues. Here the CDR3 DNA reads TGTGCCAGCAGCCCGGTAGGACAGGGGACCTACGAGCAGTACTTC. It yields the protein CASSPVGQGTYEQYF.

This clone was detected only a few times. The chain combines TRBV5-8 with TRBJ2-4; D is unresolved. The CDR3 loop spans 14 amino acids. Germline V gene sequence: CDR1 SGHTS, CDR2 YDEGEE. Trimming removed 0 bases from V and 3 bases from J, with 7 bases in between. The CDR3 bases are TGTGCCAGCAGCTTGGTGACTTTCAAAAACATTCAGTACTTC. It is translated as CASSLVTFKNIQYF. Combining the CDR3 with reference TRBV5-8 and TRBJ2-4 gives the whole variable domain EAGVTQSPTHLIKTRGQQATLRCSPISGHTSVYWYQQALGLGLQFLLWYDEGEERNRGNFPPRFSGRQFPNYSSELNVNALELEDSALYLCASSLVTFKNIQYFGAGTRLSVL.

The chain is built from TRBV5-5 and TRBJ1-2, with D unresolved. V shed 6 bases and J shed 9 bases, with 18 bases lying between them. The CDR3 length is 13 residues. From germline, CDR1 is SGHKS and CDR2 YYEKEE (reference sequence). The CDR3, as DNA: TGTGCCAGCATCCCCGGAGGAGGAGTCCGCTACACCTTC. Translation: CASIPGGGVRYTF. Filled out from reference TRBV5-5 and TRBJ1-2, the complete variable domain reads DAGVTQSPTHLIKTRGQQVTLRCSPISGHKSVSWYQQVLGQGPQFIFQYYEKEERGRGNFPDRFSARQFPNYSSELNVNALLLGDSALYLCASIPGGGVRYTFGSGTRLTVV.

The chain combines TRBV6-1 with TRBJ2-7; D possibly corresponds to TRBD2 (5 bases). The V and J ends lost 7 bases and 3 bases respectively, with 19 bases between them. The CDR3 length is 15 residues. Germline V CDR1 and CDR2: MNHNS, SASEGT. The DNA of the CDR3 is TGTGCCAGCAAAAGAGGCGCTGGGGAGAACTACGAGCAGTACTTC. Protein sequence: CASKRGAGENYEQYF.

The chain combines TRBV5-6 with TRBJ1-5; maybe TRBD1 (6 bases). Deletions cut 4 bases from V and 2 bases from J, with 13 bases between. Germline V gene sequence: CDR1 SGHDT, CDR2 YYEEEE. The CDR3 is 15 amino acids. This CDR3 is CASSVTGSGNQPQHF. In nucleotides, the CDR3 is TGTGCCAGCAGCGTCACAGGGTCTGGCAATCAGCCCCAGCATTTT. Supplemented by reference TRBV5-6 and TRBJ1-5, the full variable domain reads DAGVTQSPTHLIKTRGQQVTLRCSPKSGHDTVSWYQQALGQGPQFIFQYYEEEERQRGNFPDRFSGHQFPNYSSELNVNALLLGDSALYLCASSVTGSGNQPQHFGDGTRLSIL.

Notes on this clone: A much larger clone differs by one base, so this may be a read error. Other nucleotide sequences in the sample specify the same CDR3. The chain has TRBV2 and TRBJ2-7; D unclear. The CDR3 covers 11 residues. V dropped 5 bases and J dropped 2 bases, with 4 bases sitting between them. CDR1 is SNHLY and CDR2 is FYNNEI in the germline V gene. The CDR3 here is CASSSTYEQYF. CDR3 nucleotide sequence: TGTGCCAGCAGTTCAACCTACGAGCAGTACTTC.

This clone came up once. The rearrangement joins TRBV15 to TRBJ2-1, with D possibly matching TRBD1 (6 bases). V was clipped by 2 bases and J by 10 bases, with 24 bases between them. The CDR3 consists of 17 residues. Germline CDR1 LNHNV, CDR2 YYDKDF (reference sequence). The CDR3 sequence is CATSRSKANSGTREQFF. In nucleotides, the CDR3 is TGTGCCACCAGCAGATCTAAAGCAAATTCCGGGACACGAGAGCAGTTCTTC.

CDR3 amino acids: CASNQGGYNEQFF. The CDR3 nucleotides are TGTGCCAGCAATCAGGGGGGGTACAATGAGCAGTTCTTC. This chain connects TRBV7-9 to TRBJ2-1; the D gene could be TRBD1 or TRBD2 (7 bases each). The V end was cut by 7 bases, the J end by 4 bases, with 11 bases between. This CDR3 is 13 amino acids long. From germline, CDR1 is SEHNR and CDR2 FQNEAQ (reference sequence).

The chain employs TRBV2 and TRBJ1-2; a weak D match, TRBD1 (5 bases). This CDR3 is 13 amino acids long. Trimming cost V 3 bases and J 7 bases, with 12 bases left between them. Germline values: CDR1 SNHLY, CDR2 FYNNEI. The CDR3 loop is CASSEKRGAGYTF. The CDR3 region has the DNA TGTGCCAGCAGTGAGAAGAGGGGCGCTGGCTACACCTTC.

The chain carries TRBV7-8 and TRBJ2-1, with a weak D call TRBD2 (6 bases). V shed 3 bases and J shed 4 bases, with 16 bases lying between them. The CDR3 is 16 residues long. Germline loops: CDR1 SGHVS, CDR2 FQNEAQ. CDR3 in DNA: TGTGCCAGCAGCTTGGAGGGATCGGCGAGATACAATGAGCAGTTCTTC. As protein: CASSLEGSARYNEQFF.